What follows are 30 T cell receptor beta chains derived from one specimen sequenced in a study of T cell repertoires in cytomegalovirus infection. TCRdb reprocessed the reads via MiXCR and lists one record per CDR3 protein. The repertoire includes 350,000 to 500,000 distinct CDR3 sequences, approximately 31% of them detected once, and roughly 13% sits in the top ten. Material for sequencing was PBMCs. The receptors stem from a human donor in good health (CMV status not recorded). Some clones in this sample may be carry-over from other donors' samples.

The CDR3 DNA sequence: TGTGCCAGCAGCCCTCCGACAGCTCCAACTAATGAAAAACTGTTTTTT. Translation gives CASSPPTAPTNEKLFF. The rearrangement joins TRBV7-4 to TRBJ1-4; D might be TRBD1 (5 bases). Germline loops: CDR1 SGHVT, CDR2 SQSDAQ. Trimming cost V 5 bases and J 0 bases, with 13 bases left between them. The CDR3 contains 16 residues. Variable domain in full (rest from reference TRBV7-4 and TRBJ1-4): GAGVSQSPRYKVAKRGRDVALRCDSISGHVTLYWYRQTLGQGSEVLTYSQSDAQRDKSGRPSGRFSAERPERSVSTLKIQRTEQGDSAVYLCASSPPTAPTNEKLFFGSGTQLSVL.

This clonotype was counted a single time. A read error may produce the germline difference seen at one junction end. This rearrangement joins TRBV7-2 to TRBJ1-4; D not resolved. Germline V lookup: CDR1 SGHTA, CDR2 FQGNSA. This CDR3 is 15 amino acids long. CDR3 amino acids: CASSLAGFANEKMFF. As DNA, the CDR3 is TGTGCCAGCAGCTTAGCGGGTTTTGCTAATGAAAAAATGTTTTTT. Supplemented by reference TRBV7-2 and TRBJ1-4, the full variable domain reads GAGVSQSPSNKVTEKGKDVELRCDPISGHTALYWYRQSLGQGLEFLIYFQGNSAPDKSGLPSDRFSAERTGGSVSTLTIQRTQQEDSAVYLCASSLAGFANEKMFFGSGTQLSVL.

J is TRBJ2-7 and V is TRBV15; 9 bases are a match to TRBD2. Germline lookup yields CDR1 LNHNV and CDR2 YYDKDF (reference sequence). V gave up 8 bases and J gave up 2 bases; unmatched junction bases: 4. This CDR3 is 13 amino acids long. Here the CDR3 DNA reads TGTGCCACCGCGGCGGGGGGGACCTACGAGCAGTACTTC. Amino acid sequence: CATAAGGTYEQYF. Using reference TRBV15 and TRBJ2-7 for the parts outside the CDR3, the full variable domain is DAMVIQNPRYQVTQFGKPVTLSCSQTLNHNVMYWYQQKSSQAPKLLFHYYDKDFNNEADTPDNFQSRRPNTSFCFLDIRSPGLGDTAMYLCATAAGGTYEQYFGPGTRLTVT.

In regard to this clonotype: The final CDR3 position lacks the conserved phenylalanine or tryptophan, pointing to a likely read error. The chain's CDR3 is CASSQMGLDEQYL. In DNA form, the CDR3 reads TGTGCCAGCAGCCAAATGGGTTTGGACGAGCAGTACTTA. This rearrangement joins TRBV3-1 to TRBJ2-7; D gene unclear. This CDR3 region has 13 residues. Germline V gene data show CDR1 as LGHDT and CDR2 as YNNKEL (reference sequence). The germline V and J ends were trimmed by 2 bases and 5 bases, with 10 bases remaining between them.

In its sample, this clonotype was seen many times. The chain carries TRBV7-2 and TRBJ1-6; D remains unclear. The germline CDR1 and CDR2 sequences are SGHTA and FQGNSA. Trimming shortened V by 1 base and J by 6 bases, and 4 bases separated the two germline ends. The CDR3 spans 13 residues. CDR3: CASSLELNSPLHF. In DNA form, the CDR3 reads TGTGCCAGCAGCTTAGAACTTAATTCACCCCTCCACTTT.

CDR3 sequence: CASSLNPANQPQHF. The CDR3 DNA reads TGTGCCAGCAGCTTAAATCCGGCCAATCAGCCCCAGCATTTT. The chain uses TRBV7-8 and TRBJ1-5; D is unclear. The V gene's germline CDR1 is SGHVS and CDR2 FQNEAQ. The CDR3 has 14 amino acids. V was shortened by 2 bases and J by 3 bases, with 8 bases between the two germline ends. The whole variable domain, remainder taken from reference TRBV7-8 and TRBJ1-5, is GAGVSQSPRYKVAKRGQDVALRCDPISGHVSLFWYQQALGQGPEFLTYFQNEAQLDKSGLPSDRFFAERPEGSVSTLKIQRTQQEDSAVYLCASSLNPANQPQHFGDGTRLSIL.

V gene TRBV12-3 or TRBV12-4 combines with J gene TRBJ2-7; D remains ambiguous. The CDR3 loop spans 13 amino acids. Deletions cut 5 bases from V and 3 bases from J, with 11 bases between. The CDR3 protein is CASSPAVSYEQYF. The DNA for the CDR3 is TGTGCCAGCAGTCCCGCAGTTAGCTACGAGCAGTACTTC.

The chain joins TRBV6-2 or TRBV6-3 to TRBJ1-1, with 8 bases that match TRBD1. The V gene's germline CDR1 is MNHEY and CDR2 SVGEGT. Trimming took 4 bases from V and 7 from J; bases not matched to a gene: 5. The CDR3 is 13 residues long. The CDR3 region has the DNA TGTGCCAGCAGTTGGGCAGGGGGCGTTGAAGCTTTCTTT. Translated: CASSWAGGVEAFF.

The rearrangement uses TRBV4-1 and TRBJ1-5; maybe TRBD1 (5 bases). The CDR3 sequence is 16 residues long. V was trimmed by 0 bases and J by 1 base, leaving 10 bases between them. The germline V gene encodes CDR1 MGHRA and CDR2 YSYEKL. The CDR3 DNA is TGCGCCAGCAGCCAAGAGTGGGGGGGGAGCAATCAGCCCCAGCATTTT. Translation: CASSQEWGGSNQPQHF.

The chain is built from TRBV7-2 and TRBJ2-3; 11 bases fit TRBD2. Per the germline V gene, CDR1 is SGHTA and CDR2 is FQGNSA. With V trimmed by 5 bases and J by 1 base, 5 bases remained unmatched. This CDR3 has 16 amino acids. The CDR3 DNA reads as TGTGCCAGCAGCGCCAGGGGACTAGCGGGCACAGATACGCAGTATTTT. It codes for CASSARGLAGTDTQYF.

This clonotype occurred a few times. The rearrangement links TRBV6-1 to TRBJ2-1; 14 bases are a match to TRBD2. The CDR3 sequence is 15 residues long. The V gene end was trimmed by 6 bases and the J gene end by 7 bases; junction bases not matched to a gene: 5. Per the germline V gene, CDR1 is MNHNS and CDR2 is SASEGT. CDR3 nucleotides: TGTGCCAGCAGCAGACTAGCGGGGGGGGTAAATGAGCAGTTCTTC. The encoded protein is CASSRLAGGVNEQFF.

To note about this clonotype: This may be a read error, as it is one base from a much larger clone. The chain couples TRBV7-2 to TRBJ1-5, with D possibly TRBD1 on 6 matching bases. The V gene's germline CDR1 is SGHTA and CDR2 FQGNSA. The CDR3 totals 13 residues. CDR3 in DNA: TGTGCCAGCAGCTCGCGGGGGGGGGGGCCCCCGCATTTT. It translates to CASSSRGGGPPHF. Supplemented by reference TRBV7-2 and TRBJ1-5, the full variable domain reads GAGVSQSPSNKVTEKGKDVELRCDPISGHTALYWYRQSLGQGLEFLIYFQGNSAPDKSGLPSDRFSAERTGGSVSTLTIQRTQQEDSAVYLCASSSRGGGPPHFGDGTRLSIL.

V gene TRBV28 combines with J gene TRBJ2-7; tentatively, D is TRBD1 or TRBD2 (5 bases each). The CDR3 extends over 13 amino acids. In germline, CDR1 is MDHEN, CDR2 SYDVKM. With 7 bases removed from V and 8 bases from J, the gap between germline ends came to 18 bases. The CDR3 coding sequence is TGTGCCAGCACTTCCGGGGCCAGCGGCAAGCAGTACTTC. Translating it yields CASTSGASGKQYF.

Comments on this clonotype: The conserved final phenylalanine or tryptophan is absent from the CDR3, which likely points to a read error. The chain combines TRBV27 with TRBJ2-1; TRBD1 is a possible D gene (6 bases). Trimming took 5 bases from V and 7 from J, leaving 18 bases between them. Germline-derived CDR1 and CDR2 are MNHEY and SMNVEV (reference sequence). CDR3 length equals 15 residues. As DNA, the CDR3 is TGTGCCAGCAGTCTGCAACAGGGCTTGTGGAATGAGCAGTTCTTA. This codes for CASSLQQGLWNEQFL.

This clonotype was seen a few times. CDR3 region: CASSLGSSGGWDTQYF. The CDR3 coding sequence is TGTGCCAGCAGCTTAGGTTCTAGCGGGGGCTGGGATACGCAGTATTTT. V and J are TRBV7-6 and TRBJ2-3; 10 bases agree with TRBD2. This CDR3 has 16 amino acids. Trimming at V came to 1 base and at J to 6 bases, leaving 7 bases not matched to a gene. CDR1 SGHVS and CDR2 FNYEAQ come from the germline V gene.

This chain joins TRBV7-9 and TRBJ2-3, with D maybe TRBD2 (6 bases). The V and J ends lost 1 base and 10 bases respectively, with 15 bases between them. CDR3 size: 14 residues. CDR1 is SEHNR and CDR2 is FQNEAQ in the germline V gene (reference sequence). CDR3 sequence reads: CASSLGRDSLAQYF. DNA of the CDR3: TGTGCCAGCAGCTTAGGGAGGGACTCCCTGGCGCAGTATTTT.

This chain joins TRBV6-1 and TRBJ1-1, with D possibly TRBD1 on 6 matching bases. The CDR3 consists of 11 residues. Germline values: CDR1 MNHNS, CDR2 SASEGT. Trimming removed 11 bases from V and 1 base from J, with 8 bases in between. The CDR3 sequence: CAVRGNTEAFF. The CDR3 DNA reads TGTGCCGTCAGGGGGAACACTGAAGCTTTCTTT.

This clonotype was counted between two and nine times. The rearrangement links TRBV4-1 to TRBJ1-2, with D possibly TRBD1 on 5 matching bases. V was shortened by 3 bases and J by 0 bases, with 11 bases between the two germline ends. The CDR3 is 15 residues long. Germline CDR1 reads MGHRA; CDR2 reads YSYEKL. Written as DNA, the CDR3 is TGCGCCAGCAGCCATGGAGGGACGTCTAACTATGGCTACACCTTC. Translation gives CASSHGGTSNYGYTF.

This clonotype was detected only a few times. The CDR3 region is CASTLRGENTEAFF. CDR3 coding DNA: TGTGCCAGCACTCTTCGGGGTGAGAACACTGAAGCTTTCTTT. This chain connects TRBV2 to TRBJ1-1; D remains ambiguous. Germline lookup yields CDR1 SNHLY and CDR2 FYNNEI. The CDR3 has 14 amino acids. The V end lost 7 bases, the J end lost 1 base, and 13 bases lay between the germline ends.

In its sample, this clonotype was seen a few times. The chain joins TRBV5-5 to TRBJ2-1; D unresolved. Germline V lookup: CDR1 SGHKS, CDR2 YYEKEE (reference sequence). This CDR3 is built from 13 residues. Trimming pared 2 bases from V and 7 bases from J, leaving 10 bases between. The CDR3 bases are TGTGCCAGCAGCTTAGCCCCACCGAATGAGCAGTTCTTC. Its protein is CASSLAPPNEQFF.

This clonotype was observed a few times. This chain uses TRBV5-4 with TRBJ2-5; D unclear. The V and J ends lost 0 bases and 5 bases respectively, with 8 bases between them. Germline values: CDR1 SGHNT, CDR2 YYREEE (reference sequence). The CDR3 runs 13 residues. The CDR3 sequence: CASSLEGTETQYF. The CDR3 coding sequence is TGTGCCAGCAGCTTGGAGGGTACTGAGACCCAGTACTTC.

To note about this clonotype: This may stem from a read error, because a much larger clone lies one nucleotide away. The chain combines TRBV4-1 with TRBJ2-3, with D unclear. There are 17 residues in the CDR3. Germline CDR1 and CDR2: MGHRA and YSYEKL. The CDR3 loop is CASRHRSSAVSTDTQYF. CDR3 coding DNA: TGCGCCAGCCGCCATCGGTCGTCGGCCGTTAGCACAGATACGCAGTATTTT.

Remarks on this clonotype: The CDR3 does not close with the conserved phenylalanine or tryptophan, likely indicating a read error. The limits of the CDR3 on the DNA are not certain, so only TCRdb's listed CDR3 is given. The rearrangement joins TRBV4-1 to TRBJ1-3. From its first to its last residue, the CDR3 has 14 amino acids. Germline-derived CDR1 and CDR2 are MGHRA and YSYEKL. CDR3: CASSQERALYTLYS.

This clonotype was recorded many times. The chain joins TRBV7-6 to TRBJ2-3; perhaps D is TRBD1 or TRBD2 (5 bases each). The CDR3 is 16 residues long. CDR1 and CDR2 from the germline V gene are SGHVS and FNYEAQ. With 4 bases removed from V and 0 bases from J, the gap between germline ends came to 14 bases. The CDR3 DNA sequence: TGTGCCAGCAGCTCACAAGGGACCACTAGCACAGATACGCAGTATTTT. Amino acids: CASSSQGTTSTDTQYF.

In its sample, this clonotype was seen many times. The CDR3 nucleotides are TGTGCCAGCAGTAACGGGGGACAGCCGAGGCAGTACTTC. Encoded protein: CASSNGGQPRQYF. The V gene is TRBV6-2 or TRBV6-3, the J gene TRBJ2-7, with D perhaps TRBD1 (7 bases). CDR3 length: 13 amino acids. Germline CDR1 reads MNHEY; CDR2 reads SVGEGT. V lost 5 bases, J lost 9 bases, and 17 bases lay in between.

This sequence joins TRBV5-7 and TRBJ1-5; D is ambiguous. TRBV5-7 is an ORF; its function is uncertain. The CDR3 runs to 14 residues. Trimming cost V 4 bases and J 2 bases, with 10 bases left between them. The CDR3 here is CASSIGPGNQPQHF. CDR3 sequence (DNA): TGTGCCAGCAGCATTGGACCGGGCAATCAGCCCCAGCATTTT.

V and J are TRBV6-5 and TRBJ1-1; TRBD1 matches 9 bases. Unmatched junction bases numbered 1, after V lost 2 bases and J lost 0 bases. Germline lookup yields CDR1 MNHEY and CDR2 SVGAGI. This CDR3 has 15 amino acids. CDR3 coding DNA: TGTGCCAGCAGTTACCGGGACAGGGTGAACACTGAAGCTTTCTTT. Its translation: CASSYRDRVNTEAFF.

In its sample, this clonotype was seen many times. J is TRBJ2-5 and V is TRBV7-2; D uncertain. This CDR3 has 12 residues. Trimming removed 7 bases at V and 5 bases at J, with 11 bases between. Germline assignment: CDR1 SGHTA and CDR2 FQGNSA. CDR3 bases: TGTGCCAGCACCCTTAGTGTGGAGACCCAGTACTTC. Protein: CASTLSVETQYF.

This clonotype was observed a few times. The V call is TRBV28, the J call TRBJ2-6; the D is unclear. The length of the CDR3 is 16 residues. Germline assignment: CDR1 MDHEN and CDR2 SYDVKM. The ends were cut back, 4 bases at V and 0 bases at J, with 10 bases in the middle. CDR3 in amino acids: CASSSGSSSGANVLTF. As DNA, the CDR3 is TGTGCCAGCAGTTCCGGGTCAAGCTCTGGGGCCAACGTCCTGACTTTC.

This clonotype was seen a handful of times. The chain links TRBV4-3 to TRBJ2-6; no reliable D call. The CDR3 has 15 residues. Germline-derived CDR1 and CDR2 are LGHNA and YSLEER. V was clipped by 0 bases and J by 0 bases, with 3 bases between them. The CDR3 is CASSQDGSGANVLTF. As DNA, the CDR3 is TGCGCCAGCAGCCAAGATGGCTCTGGGGCCAACGTCCTGACTTTC.